The 25 T cell receptor beta chains below all came from one sample that was sequenced in a study of T cell clonality in common variable immunodeficiency. Study-wide findings and caveats: In common variable immunodeficiency, TCR beta chains reportedly carried fewer deletions and N-nucleotide insertions.

Some clones are missing from TCRdb's copy, which holds only in-frame ones; the method was immunoSEQ multiplex PCR. This table holds 25,000 to 30,000 clones with no singletons; the top ten claim approximately 3.1%. No cognate antigen is known for these TCRs. The sample taken for sequencing was peripheral blood mononuclear cells. These receptors originate from a human donor with common variable immunodeficiency.

In its sample, this clone is medium-sized. From the germline J gene comes the end of the CDR3, since the read stops 3 residues before it. This chain links TRBV20-1 with TRBJ2-5, with 7 bases identical to TRBD1. Germline V gene data show CDR1 as DFQATT and CDR2 as SNEGSKA (reference sequence). V was pared by 7 bases and J by 1 base, with 6 bases of the junction left unmatched. This CDR3 comprises 13 residues. CDR3 DNA, as far as it was read: TGCAGTGGTCAGGGACAGATCCAAGAGACC. This gives the protein CSGQGQIQET. The CDR3 in full is CSGQGQIQETQYF.

This clone was detected only a few times. The CDR3 extends 3 residues past the end of the read, so its final part is completed from the germline J gene. This chain uses TRBV2 with TRBJ1-2, with D maybe TRBD1 (5 bases). Deletions cut 7 bases from V and 4 bases from J, with 13 bases between. This CDR3 contains 13 residues. The germline CDR1 and CDR2 sequences are SNHLY and FYNNEI. The CDR3 loop is CASKFGGGYGYTF. Partial CDR3 DNA: TGTGCCAGCAAGTTTGGGGGGGGCTATGGC.

This clone was seen a handful of times. The read ends 3 residues before the CDR3 terminus; that terminus is restored from the germline J gene. J is TRBJ2-5 and V is TRBV20-1; the D gene is possibly TRBD1 (6 bases). The germline V and J ends were trimmed by 3 bases and 3 bases, with 23 bases remaining between them. The CDR3 consists of 17 residues. Germline V gene lookup returns CDR1 DFQATT and CDR2 SNEGSKA (reference sequence). The sequenced part of the CDR3 DNA is TGCAGTGCTAGGGGACAAGGGGCGAGGGGCAGAAAAGAGACC. It yields the protein CSARGQGARGRKET. The CDR3, in full, reads CSARGQGARGRKETQYF.

Many counts were recorded for this clone. Its ends do not fully match the called genes, so a read error is possible. The read gets to within 3 residues of the CDR3 end, and the germline J gene fills in the rest. The rearrangement uses TRBV4-2 and TRBJ1-2, with D perhaps TRBD1 (6 bases). CDR3 length equals 14 residues. Per the germline V gene, CDR1 is LGHNA and CDR2 is YNFKEQ. CDR3: CASSQDTGKAGYTF. CDR3 DNA, as far as it was read: TGCGCCAGCAGCCAAGATACAGGGAAGGCTGGC.

On this clone itself: The read halts 3 residues ahead of the CDR3 end, with the missing end drawn from the germline J gene. The chain carries TRBV19 and TRBJ1-2; TRBD1 aligns across 7 bases. The germline gives CDR1 LNHDA, CDR2 SQIVND (reference sequence). The CDR3 consists of 13 residues. Losses at the gene ends were 6 bases for V and 3 bases for J; bases not matched to a gene: 4. The CDR3 protein is CASRTGWDYGYTF. CDR3 bases read: TGTGCCAGTAGGACAGGGTGGGACTATGGC.

This clone was counted only a few times. The CDR3 end falls 3 residues outside the read, so it is completed with the germline J gene. The V call is TRBV7-6, the J call TRBJ1-3; TRBD1 agrees at 8 bases. V shed 5 bases and J 0 bases; nucleotides not matched to a gene: 3. This CDR3 is 15 amino acids long. From germline, CDR1 is SGHVS and CDR2 FNYEAQ. Partial CDR3 DNA: TGTGCCAGCAGCATCACAGGGGGCTCTGGAAACACC. Translation: CASSITGGSGNT. In full, the CDR3 is CASSITGGSGNTIYF.

This clone occurred many times. From the germline J gene comes the end of the CDR3, since the read stops 3 residues before it. This rearrangement joins TRBV19 to TRBJ1-1; no clear D. V was trimmed by 8 bases and J by 1 base, leaving 17 bases between them. Germline V gene data show CDR1 as LNHDA and CDR2 as SQIVND (reference sequence). This CDR3 region has 15 residues. The CDR3: CASDIQPPGNTEAFF. CDR3 DNA, as far as it was read: TGTGCCAGTGATATACAGCCCCCCGGGAACACTGAA.

In regard to this clone: The CDR3 extends 3 residues past the end of the read, so its final part is completed from the germline J gene. The chain recombines TRBV19 with TRBJ2-7, with D maybe TRBD1 (5 bases). The CDR3 is 15 amino acids. Germline-derived CDR1 and CDR2 are LNHDA and SQIVND (reference sequence). Trimming left V 3 bases short and J 0 bases short, with 12 bases between. The covered CDR3 bases are TGTGCCAGTAGTATGGGTGCGGACATCTCCTACGAG. It yields the protein CASSMGADISYE. The full CDR3 is CASSMGADISYEQYF.

This clone occurred many times. The CDR3 bases that were read are TGTGCCAGCAGTAATCCTACCGGGGGC. It yields the protein CASSNPTGG. The complete CDR3 protein is CASSNPTGGYTF. The V gene is TRBV27, the J gene TRBJ1-2; D is unresolved. Sequencing ends 3 residues short of the CDR3 end; the germline J gene provides the rest. Per germline, CDR1 MNHEY and CDR2 SMNVEV (reference sequence). The CDR3 has 12 residues.

This clone was recorded many times. With the read ending 3 residues before the CDR3 end, the germline J gene is used to fill in that end. The gene calls are TRBV7-9 and TRBJ2-7, with 12 bases that match TRBD1. CDR3 length: 15 amino acids. Unmatched junction bases numbered 5, after V lost 6 bases and J lost 2 bases. In germline, CDR1 is SEHNR, CDR2 FQNEAQ (reference sequence). The CDR3 reads CASSSGTGGPYEQYF. The part of the CDR3 DNA that was read is TGTGCCAGCAGTTCCGGGACAGGGGGCCCCTACGAG.

To note about this clone: The missing CDR3 end, 3 residues past where the read stops, is filled in from the germline J gene. The chain uses TRBV5-1 and TRBJ2-2; TRBD1 might be the D (5 bases). Per germline, CDR1 SGHRS and CDR2 YFSETQ. The CDR3 is 15 amino acids. The V and J ends lost 0 bases and 3 bases respectively, with 9 bases between them. CDR3 amino acids: CASSLGQLHTGELFF. CDR3 DNA (partial): TGCGCCAGCAGCTTGGGACAGTTACACACCGGGGAG.

Comment on this clone: With the read ending 3 residues before the CDR3 end, the germline J gene is used to fill in that end. This chain uses TRBV6-1 with TRBJ1-4; TRBD1 is a possible D gene (5 bases). V lost 4 bases to trimming and J lost 3 bases, with 12 bases between them. Germline V gene lookup returns CDR1 MNHNS and CDR2 SASEGT. This CDR3 region has 15 residues. This CDR3 is CASSVDWGANEKLFF. CDR3 DNA (partial): TGTGCCAGCAGTGTTGACTGGGGGGCTAATGAAAAA.

This clone has a count of ten or more. Read data end 3 residues before the CDR3 end; the end is taken from the germline J gene. This sequence joins TRBV20-1 and TRBJ1-1; the match to TRBD1 covers 7 bases. V gave up 5 bases and J gave up 0 bases; unmatched junction bases: 3. From germline, CDR1 is DFQATT and CDR2 SNEGSKA (reference sequence). The length of the CDR3 is 13 residues. Partial CDR3 DNA: TGCAGTGCTGGCGGACAGGTGAACACTGAA. Translation gives CSAGGQVNTE. The whole CDR3 is CSAGGQVNTEAFF.

This clone has a handful of counts. CDR3 residues: CASSTGQGIAGELFF. Incomplete CDR3 DNA: TGTGCCAGTAGTACCGGACAGGGGATTGCCGGGGAG. J is TRBJ2-2 and V is TRBV19, with 9 positions matching TRBD1. The read finishes 3 residues shy of the CDR3 end, and the germline J gene is used to complete it. Germline V gives CDR1 LNHDA, CDR2 SQIVND (reference sequence). The CDR3 sequence is 15 residues long. J gave up 6 bases and V 4 bases, and 6 bases lay outside the gene matches.

The part of the CDR3 DNA that was read is TGTGCCAGCAGCATTGGGACAGTGATATCTTCACCC. Amino acid sequence: CASSIGTVISSP. The full CDR3 sequence reads CASSIGTVISSPLHF. The rearrangement uses TRBV5-4 and TRBJ1-6; TRBD1 matches at 7 bases. The sequenced fragment ends 3 residues before the CDR3 boundary, so the rest is inferred from the germline J gene. The V and J ends lost 4 bases and 9 bases, in that order; junction bases with no gene match: 10. Germline CDR1 SGHNT, CDR2 YYREEE (reference sequence). This CDR3 region has 15 residues.

This clone occurred many times. The sequenced CDR3 bases are TGTGCCAGCAGCTTAACCGACAGGGCACTAGCGGGGGGCAGCACAGATACG. Translated: CASSLTDRALAGGSTDT. The CDR3 in its entirety is CASSLTDRALAGGSTDTQYF. J is TRBJ2-3 and V is TRBV7-3; 12 nucleotides line up with TRBD2. Read data end 3 residues before the CDR3 end; the end is taken from the germline J gene. Trimming removed 0 bases from V and 0 bases from J; junction bases left unmatched: 10. CDR1 and CDR2 (germline): SGHTA, FQGTGA. The CDR3 length is 20 residues. Drawing the rest from reference TRBV7-3 and TRBJ2-3, the complete variable domain is GAGVSQTPSNKVTEKGKYVELRCDPISGHTALYWYRQSLGQGPEFLIYFQGTGAADDSGLPNDRFFAVRPEGSVSTLKIQRTERGDSAVYLCASSLTDRALAGGSTDTQYFGPGTRLTVL.

This clone appeared many times. The CDR3 end falls 3 residues outside the read, so it is completed with the germline J gene. The J gene is TRBJ2-7, the V gene TRBV2; D unclear. Trimming stripped 3 bases from V and 0 bases from J, with 6 bases between. The CDR3 consists of 13 residues. Germline CDR1 and CDR2: SNHLY and FYNNEI. The CDR3 bases that were read are TGTGCCAGCAGTGACAGGAGCTCCTACGAG. Translating gives CASSDRSSYE. The full CDR3 is CASSDRSSYEQYF.

As concerns this clone: The read terminates 3 residues ahead of where the CDR3 ends, so the germline J gene completes it. The rearrangement links TRBV19 to TRBJ1-1, with D maybe TRBD1 (5 bases). This CDR3 is built from 13 residues. Germline loops: CDR1 LNHDA, CDR2 SQIVND (reference sequence). Incomplete CDR3 DNA: TGTGCCAGTAGTATATACGGGGGACGGGAA. Translation: CASSIYGGRE. The CDR3, in full, reads CASSIYGGREAFF. The whole variable domain, remainder taken from reference TRBV19 and TRBJ1-1, is DGGITQSPKYLFRKEGQNVTLSCEQNLNHDAMYWYRQDPGQGLRLIYYSQIVNDFQKGDIAEGYSVSREKKESFPLTVTSAQKNPTAFYLCASSIYGGREAFFGQGTRLTVV.

There are many counts of this clone. The CDR3 is cut off 3 residues early in the read; its end comes from the germline J gene. The gene calls are TRBV6-2 or TRBV6-3 and TRBJ1-1; 9 positions agree with TRBD1. With 2 bases clipped from V and 3 bases from J, the junction kept 4 bases outside the gene matches. Per germline, CDR1 MNHEY and CDR2 SVGEGT. The CDR3 runs 15 residues. The sequenced part of the CDR3 DNA is TGTGCCAGCAGTTACCTAGGGACAGGGTACACTGAA. It translates to CASSYLGTGYTE. In full, the CDR3 is CASSYLGTGYTEAFF.

In this sample, this clone turned up many times. The read ends 3 residues before the CDR3 terminus; that terminus is restored from the germline J gene. The chain recombines TRBV18 with TRBJ2-1, with D possibly TRBD1 on 6 matching bases. V was trimmed by 9 bases and J by 9 bases, leaving 18 bases between them. The CDR3 consists of 13 residues. Looked up from germline, CDR1 is KGHSH and CDR2 is LQKENI. The CDR3 DNA, read in part, is TGTGCCAGTGGGACACAGGCAGGCGGTGAG. Amino acids: CASGTQAGGE. The full CDR3 protein reads CASGTQAGGEQFF. The full variable domain, rest sourced from reference TRBV18 and TRBJ2-1, is NAGVMQNPRHLVRRRGQEARLRCSPMKGHSHVYWYRQLPEEGLKFMVYLQKENIIDESGMPKERFSAEFPKEGPSILRIQQVVRGDSAAYFCASGTQAGGEQFFGPGTRLTVL.

This clone was counted ten times or more. The CDR3 is cut off 3 residues early in the read; its end comes from the germline J gene. V and J are TRBV5-4 and TRBJ2-3; D is ambiguous. Trimming removed 4 bases from V and 5 bases from J, with 8 bases in between. Germline V gene lookup returns CDR1 SGHNT and CDR2 YYREEE (reference sequence). This CDR3 is 12 amino acids long. The CDR3 region is CASSPPGDTQYF. The sequenced part of the CDR3 DNA is TGTGCCAGCAGCCCTCCCGGAGATACG.

In this sample, this clone turned up a few times. The sequenced fragment ends 3 residues before the CDR3 boundary, so the rest is inferred from the germline J gene. This chain joins TRBV19 and TRBJ2-7, with D possibly matching TRBD1 (6 bases). This CDR3 has 14 residues. Trimming cost V 5 bases and J 2 bases, with 13 bases left between them. CDR1 is LNHDA, CDR2 SQIVND, per germline (reference sequence). CDR3 protein: CASSLGTPPYEQYF. The CDR3 DNA, read in part, is TGTGCCAGTAGTCTTGGGACACCACCCTACGAG.

Judged by abundance, this clone is medium-sized. With the read ending 3 residues before the CDR3 end, the germline J gene is used to fill in that end. The chain carries TRBV19 and TRBJ1-4, with 7 bases that match TRBD1. CDR3 size: 16 residues. Germline CDR1 is LNHDA and CDR2 is SQIVND (reference sequence). V trimming: 7 bases; J trimming: 0 bases; junction bases outside the gene matches: 8. The sequenced part of the CDR3 DNA is TGTGCCAGTACCTTACAGGGGACAGCAACTAATGAAAAA. Its protein is CASTLQGTATNEK. The complete CDR3 reads CASTLQGTATNEKLFF.

This clone was counted at least ten times. The CDR3 is CASSRTGSPLGRVATDTQYF. The sequenced part of the CDR3 DNA is TGTGCCAGCAGCCGCACGGGGTCCCCCCTCGGACGGGTGGCCACAGATACG. This rearrangement joins TRBV4-2 to TRBJ2-3, with D possibly TRBD2 on 5 matching bases. The read halts 3 residues ahead of the CDR3 end, with the missing end drawn from the germline J gene. Germline V gene sequence: CDR1 LGHNA, CDR2 YNFKEQ. This CDR3 is 20 amino acids long. V lost 4 bases to trimming and J lost 2 bases, with 28 bases between them.

Many counts were recorded for this clone. The missing CDR3 end, 3 residues past where the read stops, is filled in from the germline J gene. The rearrangement uses TRBV7-3 and TRBJ2-5, with 9 positions matching TRBD2. Germline values: CDR1 SGHTA, CDR2 FQGTGA. Losses at the gene ends were 5 bases for V and 4 bases for J; bases not matched to a gene: 14. This CDR3 has 17 amino acids. Incomplete CDR3 DNA: TGTGCCAGCAGCCTAAAGGCTAGGACTAGCGTAGGAGAGACC. Translation gives CASSLKARTSVGET. The entire CDR3 protein reads CASSLKARTSVGETQYF.